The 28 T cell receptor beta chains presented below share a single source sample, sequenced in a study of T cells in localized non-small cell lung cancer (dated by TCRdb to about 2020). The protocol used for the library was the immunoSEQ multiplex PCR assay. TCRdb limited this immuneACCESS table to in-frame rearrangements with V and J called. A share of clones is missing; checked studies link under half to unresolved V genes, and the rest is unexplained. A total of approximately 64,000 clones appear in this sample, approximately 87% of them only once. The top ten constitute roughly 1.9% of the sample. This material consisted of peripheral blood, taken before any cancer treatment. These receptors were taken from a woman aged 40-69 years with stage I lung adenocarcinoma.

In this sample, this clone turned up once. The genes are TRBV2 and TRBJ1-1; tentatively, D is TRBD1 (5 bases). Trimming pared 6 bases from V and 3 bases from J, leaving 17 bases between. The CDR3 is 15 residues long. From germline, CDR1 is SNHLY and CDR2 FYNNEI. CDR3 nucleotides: TGTGCCAGCAGAACGGGACTGCTGGGGGACACTGAAGCTTTCTTT. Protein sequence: CASRTGLLGDTEAFF.

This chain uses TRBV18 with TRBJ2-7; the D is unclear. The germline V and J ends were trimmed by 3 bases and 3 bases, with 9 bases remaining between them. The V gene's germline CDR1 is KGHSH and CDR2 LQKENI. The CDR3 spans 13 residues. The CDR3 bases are TGTGCCAGCTCACCGAGACGGATCTACGAGCAGTACTTC. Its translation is CASSPRRIYEQYF. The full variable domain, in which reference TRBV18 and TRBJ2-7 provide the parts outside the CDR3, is NAGVMQNPRHLVRRRGQEARLRCSPMKGHSHVYWYRQLPEEGLKFMVYLQKENIIDESGMPKERFSAEFPKEGPSILRIQQVVRGDSAAYFCASSPRRIYEQYFGPGTRLTVT.

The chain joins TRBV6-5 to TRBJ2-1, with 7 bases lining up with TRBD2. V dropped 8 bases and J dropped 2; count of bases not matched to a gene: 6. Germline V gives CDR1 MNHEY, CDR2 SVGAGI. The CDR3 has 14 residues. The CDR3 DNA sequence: TGTGCCAGCGCACGGGGGGAGACCTACAATGAGCAGTTCTTC. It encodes CASARGETYNEQFF.

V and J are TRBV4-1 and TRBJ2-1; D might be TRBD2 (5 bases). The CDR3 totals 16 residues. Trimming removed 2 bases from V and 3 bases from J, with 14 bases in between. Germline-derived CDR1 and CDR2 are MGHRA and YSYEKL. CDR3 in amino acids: CASSQNKGLHYNEQFF. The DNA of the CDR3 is TGCGCCAGCAGCCAAAATAAAGGACTCCACTACAATGAGCAGTTCTTC.

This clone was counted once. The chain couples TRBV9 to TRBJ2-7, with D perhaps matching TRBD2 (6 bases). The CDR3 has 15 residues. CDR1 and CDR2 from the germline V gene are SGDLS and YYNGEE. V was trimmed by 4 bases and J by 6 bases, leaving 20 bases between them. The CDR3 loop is CASSPPWGDMVEQYF. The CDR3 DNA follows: TGTGCCAGCAGCCCCCCGTGGGGGGATATGGTCGAGCAGTACTTC.

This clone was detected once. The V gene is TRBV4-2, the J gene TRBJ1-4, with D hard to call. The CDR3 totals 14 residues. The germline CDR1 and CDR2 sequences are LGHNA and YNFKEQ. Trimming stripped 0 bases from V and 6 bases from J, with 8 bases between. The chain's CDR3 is CASSQETLDEKLFF. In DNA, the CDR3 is TGTGCCAGCAGCCAAGAGACACTCGATGAAAAACTGTTTTTT.

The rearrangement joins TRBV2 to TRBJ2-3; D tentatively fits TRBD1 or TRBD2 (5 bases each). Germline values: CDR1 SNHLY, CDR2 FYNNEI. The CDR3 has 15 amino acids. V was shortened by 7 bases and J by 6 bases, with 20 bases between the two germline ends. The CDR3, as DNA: TGTGCCAGCACTGGGGACGACAGACCAGTTGATACGCAGTATTTT. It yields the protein CASTGDDRPVDTQYF.

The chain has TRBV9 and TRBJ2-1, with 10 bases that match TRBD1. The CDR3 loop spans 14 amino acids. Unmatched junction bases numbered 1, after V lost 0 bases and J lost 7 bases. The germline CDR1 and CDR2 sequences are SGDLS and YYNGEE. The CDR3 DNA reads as TGTGCCAGCAGCGTAGGGACAGGGGGGAATGAGCAGTTCTTC. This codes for CASSVGTGGNEQFF.

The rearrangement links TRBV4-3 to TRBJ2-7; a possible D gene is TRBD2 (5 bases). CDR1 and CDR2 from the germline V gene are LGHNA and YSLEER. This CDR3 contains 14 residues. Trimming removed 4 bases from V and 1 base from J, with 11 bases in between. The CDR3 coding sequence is TGCGCCAGCAGCCCCCTGCGGGCTTCCTACGAGCAGTACTTC. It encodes CASSPLRASYEQYF.

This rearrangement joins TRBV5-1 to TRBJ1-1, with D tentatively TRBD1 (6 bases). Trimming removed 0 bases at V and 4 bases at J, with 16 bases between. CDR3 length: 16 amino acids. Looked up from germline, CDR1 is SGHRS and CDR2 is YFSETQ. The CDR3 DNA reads TGCGCCAGCAGCTTGGAATCGGCAGGGGCTCGCACTGAAGCTTTCTTT. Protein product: CASSLESAGARTEAFF.

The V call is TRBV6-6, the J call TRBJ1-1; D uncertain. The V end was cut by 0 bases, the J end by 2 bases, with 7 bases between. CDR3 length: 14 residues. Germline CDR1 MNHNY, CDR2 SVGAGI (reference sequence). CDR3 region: CASSYSAENTEAFF. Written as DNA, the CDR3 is TGTGCCAGCAGTTACTCGGCAGAAAACACTGAAGCTTTCTTT.

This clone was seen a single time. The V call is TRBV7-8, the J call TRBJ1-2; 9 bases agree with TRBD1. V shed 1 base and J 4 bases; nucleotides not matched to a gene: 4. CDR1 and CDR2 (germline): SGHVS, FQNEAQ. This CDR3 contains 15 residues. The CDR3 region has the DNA TGTGCCAGCAGCTTAGAAGGGACAGGGCTCTATGGCTACACCTTC. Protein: CASSLEGTGLYGYTF.

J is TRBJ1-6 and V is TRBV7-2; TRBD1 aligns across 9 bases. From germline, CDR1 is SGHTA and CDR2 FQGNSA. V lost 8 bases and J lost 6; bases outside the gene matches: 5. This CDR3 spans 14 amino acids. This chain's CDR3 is CASRQDRGNSPLHF. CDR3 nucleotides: TGTGCCAGCCGCCAGGACAGGGGTAATTCACCCCTCCACTTT.

The CDR3 DNA reads TGTGCCAGCAGCTTCAGTGGGTCGAGTACTGAAGCTTTCTTT. Its translation is CASSFSGSSTEAFF. V is TRBV11-3 and J is TRBJ1-1; D is ambiguous. This CDR3 spans 14 amino acids. Germline-derived CDR1 and CDR2 are SGHNT and YENEEA. Trimming took off 3 bases at V and 5 bases at J, with 13 bases between the two ends.

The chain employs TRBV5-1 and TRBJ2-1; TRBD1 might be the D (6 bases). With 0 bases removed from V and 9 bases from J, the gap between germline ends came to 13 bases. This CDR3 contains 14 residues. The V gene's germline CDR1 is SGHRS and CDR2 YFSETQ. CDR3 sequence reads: CASSLGTDMTEQFF. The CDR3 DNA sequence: TGCGCCAGCAGCTTGGGGACAGATATGACTGAGCAGTTCTTC.

The CDR3 nucleotides are TGTGCCAGCAGCGACAGGGGCGCAACAGATACGCAGTATTTT. Translating it yields CASSDRGATDTQYF. This sequence joins TRBV2 and TRBJ2-3; 8 nucleotides agree with TRBD1. J lost 3 bases, V lost 6 bases, and 5 bases had no gene match. The germline V gene has CDR1 SNHLY and CDR2 FYNNEI. The CDR3 length is 14 residues.

The chain's CDR3 is CASTQTPSTDTQYF. DNA of the CDR3: TGCGCCAGCACTCAGACACCTAGCACAGATACGCAGTATTTT. The chain has TRBV5-1 and TRBJ2-3; D is undetermined. The V gene lost 6 bases and the J gene lost 0 bases, with 11 bases spanning the gap. Germline CDR1 and CDR2: SGHRS and YFSETQ. This CDR3 contains 14 residues. Variable domain in full (rest from reference TRBV5-1 and TRBJ2-3): KAGVTQTPRYLIKTRGQQVTLSCSPISGHRSVSWYQQTPGQGLQFLFEYFSETQRNKGNFPGRFSGRQFSNSRSEMNVSTLELGDSALYLCASTQTPSTDTQYFGPGTRLTVL.

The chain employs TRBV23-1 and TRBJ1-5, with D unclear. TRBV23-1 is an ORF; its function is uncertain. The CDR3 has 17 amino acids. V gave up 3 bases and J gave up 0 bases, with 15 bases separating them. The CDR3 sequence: CASSHSRHPPSNQPQHF. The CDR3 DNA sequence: TGCGCCAGCAGTCATTCTAGACACCCCCCTAGCAATCAGCCCCAGCATTTT.

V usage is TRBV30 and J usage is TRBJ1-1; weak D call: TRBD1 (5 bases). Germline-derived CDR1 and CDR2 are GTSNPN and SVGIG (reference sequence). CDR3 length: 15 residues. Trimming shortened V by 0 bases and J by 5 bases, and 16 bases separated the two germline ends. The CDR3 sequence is CAWSVGTPQRTEAFF. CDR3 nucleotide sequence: TGTGCCTGGAGTGTAGGGACCCCTCAGCGAACTGAAGCTTTCTTT.

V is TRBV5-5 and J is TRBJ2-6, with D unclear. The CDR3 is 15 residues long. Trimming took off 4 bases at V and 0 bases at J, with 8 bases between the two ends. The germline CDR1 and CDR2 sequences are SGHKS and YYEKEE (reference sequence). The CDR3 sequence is CASSEGNSGANVLTF. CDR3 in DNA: TGTGCCAGCAGCGAAGGGAACTCTGGGGCCAACGTCCTGACTTTC.

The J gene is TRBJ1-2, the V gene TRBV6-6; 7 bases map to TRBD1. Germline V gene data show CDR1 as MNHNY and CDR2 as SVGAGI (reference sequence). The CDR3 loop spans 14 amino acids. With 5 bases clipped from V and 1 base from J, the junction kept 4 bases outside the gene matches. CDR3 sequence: CASSRTGVNYGYTF. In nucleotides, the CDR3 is TGTGCCAGCAGTCGGACAGGAGTTAACTATGGCTACACCTTC.

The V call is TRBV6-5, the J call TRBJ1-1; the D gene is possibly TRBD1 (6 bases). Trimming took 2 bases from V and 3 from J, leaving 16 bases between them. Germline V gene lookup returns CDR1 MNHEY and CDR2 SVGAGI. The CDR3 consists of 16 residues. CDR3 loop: CASSYGGLGADTEAFF. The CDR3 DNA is TGTGCCAGCAGTTACGGGGGTCTGGGGGCGGACACTGAAGCTTTCTTT.

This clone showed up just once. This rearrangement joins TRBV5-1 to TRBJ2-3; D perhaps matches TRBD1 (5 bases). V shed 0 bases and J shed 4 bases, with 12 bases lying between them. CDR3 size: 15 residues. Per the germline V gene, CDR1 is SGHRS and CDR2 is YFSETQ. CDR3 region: CASSLERQNADTQYF. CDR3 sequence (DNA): TGCGCCAGCAGCTTGGAAAGACAGAACGCAGATACGCAGTATTTT.

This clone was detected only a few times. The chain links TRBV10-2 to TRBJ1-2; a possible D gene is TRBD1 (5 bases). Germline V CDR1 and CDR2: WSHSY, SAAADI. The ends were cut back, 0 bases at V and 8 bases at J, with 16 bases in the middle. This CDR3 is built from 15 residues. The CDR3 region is CASSESQGGLLGYTF. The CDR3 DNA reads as TGCGCCAGCAGTGAGTCGCAGGGAGGACTTTTGGGCTACACCTTC.

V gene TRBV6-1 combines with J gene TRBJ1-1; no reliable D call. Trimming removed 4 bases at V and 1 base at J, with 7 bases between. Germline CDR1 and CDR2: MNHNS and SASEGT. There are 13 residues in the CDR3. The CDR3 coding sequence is TGTGCCAGCAGTGGGCGAGCGAACACTGAAGCTTTCTTT. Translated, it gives CASSGRANTEAFF.

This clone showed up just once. CDR3 protein: CASSLNYGYTF. CDR3 DNA: TGTGCCAGCAGTCTTAACTATGGCTACACCTTC. The chain combines TRBV7-2 with TRBJ1-2; D gene uncertain. The CDR3 consists of 11 residues. Germline lookup yields CDR1 SGHTA and CDR2 FQGNSA. The germline V and J ends were trimmed by 6 bases and 1 base, with 3 bases remaining between them.

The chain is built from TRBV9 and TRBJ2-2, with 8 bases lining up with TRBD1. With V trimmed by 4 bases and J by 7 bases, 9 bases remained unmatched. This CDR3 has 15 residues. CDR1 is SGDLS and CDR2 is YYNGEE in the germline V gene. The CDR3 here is CASSPTDRVRGELFF. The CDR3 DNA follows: TGTGCCAGCAGCCCCACGGACAGGGTACGCGGGGAGCTGTTTTTT. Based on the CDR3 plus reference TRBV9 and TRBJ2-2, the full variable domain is DSGVTQTPKHLITATGQRVTLRCSPRSGDLSVYWYQQSLDQGLQFLIQYYNGEERAKGNILERFSAQQFPDLHSELNLSSLELGDSALYFCASSPTDRVRGELFFGEGSRLTVL.

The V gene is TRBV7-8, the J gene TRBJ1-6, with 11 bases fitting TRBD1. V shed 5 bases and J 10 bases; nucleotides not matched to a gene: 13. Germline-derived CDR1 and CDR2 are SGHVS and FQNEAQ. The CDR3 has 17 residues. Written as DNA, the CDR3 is TGTGCCAGCAGCCTCTTTGCTATGGACAGGGGGCGATCACCCCTCCACTTT. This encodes CASSLFAMDRGRSPLHF.